The table lists the clone carrying this T cell receptor beta chain with a count of one. This CDR3 contains 15 residues. The V end was cut by 0 bases, the J end by 8 bases, with 16 bases between. CDR1 is GTSNPN and CDR2 is SVGIG in the germline V gene (reference sequence). This record belongs to a study of T cell responses to AZD1222 COVID-19 vaccine. Produced via immunoSEQ multiplex PCR; TCRdb's table is partial and in-frame only. The sample has around 130,000 clones, just over 85% seen once. The source was peripheral blood, collected on day 0 of AZD1222 vaccination. The rearrangement uses TRBV30 and TRBJ1-4, with unresolved D. The origin of this receptor is an adult in good health. The chain's CDR3 is CAWSVGLALGEKLFF. The CDR3, as DNA: TGTGCCTGGAGTGTAGGGTTGGCCCTTGGGGAAAAACTGTTTTTT.